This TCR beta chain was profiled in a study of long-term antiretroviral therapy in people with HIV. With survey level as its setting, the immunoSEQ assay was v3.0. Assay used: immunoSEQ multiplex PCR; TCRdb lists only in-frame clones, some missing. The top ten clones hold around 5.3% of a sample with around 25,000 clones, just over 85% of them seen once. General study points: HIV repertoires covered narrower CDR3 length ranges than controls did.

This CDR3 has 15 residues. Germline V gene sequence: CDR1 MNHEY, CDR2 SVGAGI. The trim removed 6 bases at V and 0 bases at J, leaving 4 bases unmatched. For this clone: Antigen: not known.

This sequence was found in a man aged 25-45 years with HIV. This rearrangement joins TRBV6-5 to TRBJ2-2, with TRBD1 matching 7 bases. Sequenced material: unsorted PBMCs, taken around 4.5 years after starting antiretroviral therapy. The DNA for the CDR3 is TGTGCCAGCAGGATGACAGGGACGAACACCGGGGAGCTGTTTTTT. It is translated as CASRMTGTNTGELFF.